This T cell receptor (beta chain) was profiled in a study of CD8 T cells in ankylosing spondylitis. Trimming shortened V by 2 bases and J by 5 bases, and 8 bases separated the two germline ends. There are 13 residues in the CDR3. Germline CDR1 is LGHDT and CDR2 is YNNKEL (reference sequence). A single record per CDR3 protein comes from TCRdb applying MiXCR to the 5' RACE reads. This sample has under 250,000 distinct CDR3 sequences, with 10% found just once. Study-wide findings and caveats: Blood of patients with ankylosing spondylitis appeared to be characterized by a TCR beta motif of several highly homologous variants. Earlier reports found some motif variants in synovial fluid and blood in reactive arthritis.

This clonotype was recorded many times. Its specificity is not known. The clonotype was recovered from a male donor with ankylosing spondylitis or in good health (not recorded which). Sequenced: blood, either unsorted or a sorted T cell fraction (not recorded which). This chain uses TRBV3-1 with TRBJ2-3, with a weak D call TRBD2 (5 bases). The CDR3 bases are TGTGCCAGCAGCCAAAAAACTAGAGATACGCAGTATTTT. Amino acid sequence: CASSQKTRDTQYF.